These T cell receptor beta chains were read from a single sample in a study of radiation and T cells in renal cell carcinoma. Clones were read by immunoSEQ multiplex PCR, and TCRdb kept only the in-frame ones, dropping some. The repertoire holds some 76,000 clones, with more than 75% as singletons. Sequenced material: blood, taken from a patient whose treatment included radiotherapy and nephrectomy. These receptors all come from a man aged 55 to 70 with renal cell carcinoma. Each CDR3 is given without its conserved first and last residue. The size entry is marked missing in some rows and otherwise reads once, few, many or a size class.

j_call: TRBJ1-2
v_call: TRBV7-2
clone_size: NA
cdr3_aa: ASRLGWQSYGYT

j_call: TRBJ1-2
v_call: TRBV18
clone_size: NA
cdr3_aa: ASSSRQGVGYGYT

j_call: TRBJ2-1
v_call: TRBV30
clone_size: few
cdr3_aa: AWTGGRRHEQF

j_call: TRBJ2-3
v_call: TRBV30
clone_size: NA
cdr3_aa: AWSPLTVDTQY

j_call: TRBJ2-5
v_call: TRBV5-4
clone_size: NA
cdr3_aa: ASSSQQAGGRETQY

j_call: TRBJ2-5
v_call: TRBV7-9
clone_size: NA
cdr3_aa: ASSFGETQY

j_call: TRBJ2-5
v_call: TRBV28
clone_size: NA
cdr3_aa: ASSLRSGRASETQY

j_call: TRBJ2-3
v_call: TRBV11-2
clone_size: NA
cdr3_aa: ASSEREWSDTQY

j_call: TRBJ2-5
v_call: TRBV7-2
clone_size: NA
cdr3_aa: ASSSRTWGRDMGTQY

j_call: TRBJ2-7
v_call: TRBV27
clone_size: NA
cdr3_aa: ASSRDRRSYEQY

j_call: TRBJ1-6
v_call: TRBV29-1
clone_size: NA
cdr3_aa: SAADRDDSPLH

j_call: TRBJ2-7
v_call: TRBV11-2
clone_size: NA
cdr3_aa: ASSLGVRLVGEQY

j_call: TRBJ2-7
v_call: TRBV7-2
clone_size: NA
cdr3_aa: ASSLVGQSYEQY

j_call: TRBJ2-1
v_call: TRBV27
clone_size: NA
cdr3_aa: ASSLQVSSYNEQF

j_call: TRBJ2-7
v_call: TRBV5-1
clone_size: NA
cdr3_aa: ASRGGLAGVSYEQY

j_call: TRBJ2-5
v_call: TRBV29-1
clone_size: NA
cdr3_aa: SVGHGRQGETQY

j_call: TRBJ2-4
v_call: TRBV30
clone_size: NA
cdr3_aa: AWTYGDIQY

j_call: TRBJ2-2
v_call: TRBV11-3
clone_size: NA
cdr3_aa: ASSPRTGSTGELF

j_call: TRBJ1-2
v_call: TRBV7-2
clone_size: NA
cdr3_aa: ASSLALTGRGYT

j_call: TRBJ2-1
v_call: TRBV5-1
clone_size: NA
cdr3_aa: ASSRDSTNEQF

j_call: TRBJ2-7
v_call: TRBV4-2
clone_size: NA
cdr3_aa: ASSQEGWKQGVPYEQY

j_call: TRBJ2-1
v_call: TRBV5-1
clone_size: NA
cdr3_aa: ASSLLRQGNNEQF

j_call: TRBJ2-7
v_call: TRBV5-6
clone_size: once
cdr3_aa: ASSTDMELLGEQY

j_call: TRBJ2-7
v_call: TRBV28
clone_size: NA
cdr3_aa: ASSLKTGQGPGYEQY

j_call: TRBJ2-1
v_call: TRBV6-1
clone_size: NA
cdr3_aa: ASSEGGGGVYEQF

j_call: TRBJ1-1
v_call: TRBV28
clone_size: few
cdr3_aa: ASSLPRSRANTEAF

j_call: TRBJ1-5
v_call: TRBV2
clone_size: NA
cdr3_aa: ASSADYNQPQH

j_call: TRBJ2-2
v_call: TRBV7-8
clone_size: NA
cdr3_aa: ASSPRTDRTGELF

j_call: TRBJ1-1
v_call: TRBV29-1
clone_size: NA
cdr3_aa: SVVGGGTEAF

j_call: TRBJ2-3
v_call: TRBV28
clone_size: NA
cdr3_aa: ASGYLADTQY

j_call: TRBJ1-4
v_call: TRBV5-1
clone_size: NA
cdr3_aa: ASSLGTGNEKLF

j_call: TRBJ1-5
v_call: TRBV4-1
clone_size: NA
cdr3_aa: ASSRTSDRAANQPQH

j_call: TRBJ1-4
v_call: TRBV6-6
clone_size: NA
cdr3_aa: ASARMGEKLF

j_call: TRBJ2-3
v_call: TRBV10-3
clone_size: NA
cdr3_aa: AISEGSGSTDTQY

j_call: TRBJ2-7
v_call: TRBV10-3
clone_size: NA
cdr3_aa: AITDRYSSYEQY

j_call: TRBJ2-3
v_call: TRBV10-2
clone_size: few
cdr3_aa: ASSPRSADTQY

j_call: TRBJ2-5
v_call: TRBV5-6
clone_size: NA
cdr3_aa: ASSNSGGRETQY